This TCR beta chain appears in the sequencing data of a study of T cells expressing NK-cell markers. Study in general: It was sorted CD3+CD56+NKG2C+, CD3+CD56+NKG2C- and CD3+CD56-NKG2C+ T cells that supplied the TCR beta repertoires. General study results and limits: In a few donors, these clonotypes also led the CD3+CD56-NKG2C+ fraction.

TCRdb re-called the 5' RACE reads and shows each CDR3 protein once, DNA omitted. Listed are about 260,000 distinct CDR3 sequences; under 0.5% falls within the top ten. This CDR3 comprises 12 residues. In germline, CDR1 is DFQATT, CDR2 SNEGSKA (reference sequence). Note on this clonotype: Its antigen is not known.

The sample comprised blood T cells: a sorted CD56 or NKG2C T cell subset, CD4+ or CD8+ T cells, or bulk PBMC T cells (not recorded which). J is TRBJ2-7 and V is TRBV20-1; the D gene TCRdb calls, TRBD1, cannot be checked with no DNA. The TCR sequence derives from a man aged 18 to 29 in good health. Here the CDR3 reads CSALGPPSEQYF.